The text below deals with one TCR beta chain. This clonotype was counted between two and nine times. Its antigen is not yet known. Qualities for individual bases were not recorded, and no much larger clone is one base off. V and J are trimmed by 4 bases and 9 bases, and the gene matches miss 8 bases of the junction. There are 14 amino acids in the CDR3, from cysteine to phenylalanine inclusive. Only the CDR3 DNA stays, 42 bases, in frame from base 1. From a lookup of the germline V gene (reference sequence), CDR1 and CDR2 are DFQATT and SNEGSKA. The treatment or condition label on this specimen signifies: live attenuated yellow fever vaccine strain. At each blood-draw timepoint, two biological replicates of bulk PBMCs were obtained. PBMCs were isolated from peripheral blood using a standard Ficoll-Paque protocol. TriZol was used to extract RNA from bulk PBMCs, CD4 and CD8 fractions, and dextramer-positive and dextramer-negative fractions.

This sample was included in a study of T cells after yellow fever vaccination (dated by TCRdb to between 2018 and 2020). Looking at the study overall: The SMART-Seq v4 Ultra Low Input RNA kit was used to prepare libraries from fractions with low cell numbers. Bulk TCR alpha and beta repertoires were sequenced longitudinally to track T-cell clones before and after primary and booster YFV17D yellow fever vaccination. Two healthy male donors, one aged 18 to 29 and one aged 30 to 39 years, made up the cohort. Bulk PBMC replicates and cell subsets were isolated from blood drawn at multiple timepoints before and after both primary and secondary immunization.

TCR cDNA was made using 5'RACE template switching, a step that added a universal primer site and unique molecular identifiers. Priming for cDNA synthesis came from both the TCR alpha and TCR beta constant segments. Two PCR steps were used to amplify libraries, with sample barcodes and sequencing adapters being added in the second step. Sequencing of libraries was performed on Illumina HiSeq 2500 (2x100 bp) or NovaSeq (2x150 bp). The authors' analysis ran thus. MIGEC handled demultiplexing of reads and collapsing into UMI consensus sequences, while MiXCR performed V(D)J alignment. Using edgeR on replicate PBMC samples, clonotypes were called vaccine-responding if FDR was below 0.01 and the log2 fold change was above 5 up to day 15. CD4 or CD8 identity was assigned to each bulk clonotype according to whether the clonotype was present at higher abundance in the sequenced CD4 repertoire or the sequenced CD8 repertoire. In-frame beta chains were kept once TCRdb had trimmed the public reads at Q25 with fastp and called clones with MiXCR. Rows matching on CDR3 protein sequence are summarized as one entry with the most common DNA and genes. These V and J calls originate from TCRdb's pipeline instead of the authors' own analysis. The sample table lists about 320,000 distinct CDR3 sequences, around 6.8% of them with a count of one. The ten biggest clones cover over 15% of the sample.

The full study reports these points: Compared with the primary T-cell response, the secondary T-cell response was faster but weaker, reaching its peak on day 5 rather than on day 15. The study included only a couple of donors, which limits how far the findings can be generalized. A small fraction of clonotypes appeared in both the CD4 and CD8 compartments, likely as a result of convergent recombination. After the booster, most of the clones that had expanded following primary vaccination were detected again (approximately 95% of CD4 and more than 85% of CD8), which suggests that memory was broadly maintained. Because abundant contaminating clonotypes from the bulk population could be contained in FACS-sorted repertoires, computational filtering was required.

The receptor was derived from a man between 18 and 29 years old who received the YFV17D yellow fever vaccine. The chain uses TRBV20-1 and TRBJ2-5; 13 bases in the junction line up with TRBD2. The sequenced sample was PBMCs, obtained about 41 days after the first yellow fever vaccination. The DNA is TGCAGTGCTACGACTAGCGGGGGGAGCAGAGCCCAGTACTTC. It is translated as CSATTSGGSRAQYF.